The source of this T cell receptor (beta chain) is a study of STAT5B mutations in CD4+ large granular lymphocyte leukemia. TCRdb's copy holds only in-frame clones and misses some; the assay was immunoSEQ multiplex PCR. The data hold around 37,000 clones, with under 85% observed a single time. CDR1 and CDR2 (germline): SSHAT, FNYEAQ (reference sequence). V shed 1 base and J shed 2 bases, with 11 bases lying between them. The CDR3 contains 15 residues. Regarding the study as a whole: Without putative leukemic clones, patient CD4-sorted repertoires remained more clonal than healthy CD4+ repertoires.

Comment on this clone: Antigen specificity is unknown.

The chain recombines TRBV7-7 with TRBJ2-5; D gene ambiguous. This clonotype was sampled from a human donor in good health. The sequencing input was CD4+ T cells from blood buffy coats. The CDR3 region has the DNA TGTGCCAGCAGCTTAGGAGGTGGGATACAAGAGACCCAGTACTTC. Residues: CASSLGGGIQETQYF.